This TCR beta chain was sequenced during a study of shared clonotypes between healthy human individuals. The naive CD8 fraction comprised CD45RO-negative cells positively selected for CCR7 and excluded terminally differentiated effector memory CD45RA+ cells. Trimming removed 3 bases from V and 0 bases from J, with 11 bases in between. Germline loops: CDR1 MGHRA, CDR2 YSYEKL. The CDR3 runs to 15 residues. Produced via immunoSEQ multiplex PCR; TCRdb's table is partial and in-frame only. The sample includes around 560,000 clones, approximately 95% of them seen just once. The chain carries TRBV4-1 and TRBJ1-1, with no clear D. Sequences were obtained from naive CD8+ T cells sorted from blood. This TCR derives from a woman in her 30s in good health. The CDR3 bases are TGCGCCAGCAGCCAGGCTCTCCCGATGAACACTGAAGCTTTCTTT. Amino acid sequence: CASSQALPMNTEAFF.